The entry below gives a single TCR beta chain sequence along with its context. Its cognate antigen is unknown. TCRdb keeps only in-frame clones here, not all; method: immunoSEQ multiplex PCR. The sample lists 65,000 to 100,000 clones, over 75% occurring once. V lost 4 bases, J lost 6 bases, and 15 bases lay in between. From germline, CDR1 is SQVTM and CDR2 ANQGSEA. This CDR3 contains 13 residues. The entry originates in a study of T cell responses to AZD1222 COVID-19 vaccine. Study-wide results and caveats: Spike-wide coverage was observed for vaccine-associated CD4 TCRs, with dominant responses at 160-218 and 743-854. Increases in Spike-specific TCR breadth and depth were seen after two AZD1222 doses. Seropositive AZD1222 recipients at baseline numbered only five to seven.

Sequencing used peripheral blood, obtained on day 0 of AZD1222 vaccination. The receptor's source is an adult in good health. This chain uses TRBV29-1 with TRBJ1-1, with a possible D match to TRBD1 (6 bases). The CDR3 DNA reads TGCAGCGTTGCCGGGACATTATGGCCTGAAGCTTTCTTT. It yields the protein CSVAGTLWPEAFF.